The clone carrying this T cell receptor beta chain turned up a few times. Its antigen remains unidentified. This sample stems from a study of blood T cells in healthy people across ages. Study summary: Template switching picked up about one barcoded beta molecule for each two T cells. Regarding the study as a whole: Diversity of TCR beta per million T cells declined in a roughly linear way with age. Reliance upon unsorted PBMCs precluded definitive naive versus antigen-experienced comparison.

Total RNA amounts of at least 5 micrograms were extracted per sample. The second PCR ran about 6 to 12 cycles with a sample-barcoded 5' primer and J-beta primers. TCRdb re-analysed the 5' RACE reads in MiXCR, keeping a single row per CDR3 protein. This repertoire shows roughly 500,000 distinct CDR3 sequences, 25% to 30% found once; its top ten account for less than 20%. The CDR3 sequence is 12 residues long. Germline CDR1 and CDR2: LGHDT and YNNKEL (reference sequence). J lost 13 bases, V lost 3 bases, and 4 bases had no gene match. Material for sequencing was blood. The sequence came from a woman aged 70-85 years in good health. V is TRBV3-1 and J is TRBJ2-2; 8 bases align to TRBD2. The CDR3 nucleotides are TGTGCCAGCAGCCAGGGACTAGTCGGGCTGTTTTTT. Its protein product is CASSQGLVGLFF.